This T cell receptor beta chain derives from a study of early T cells in non-severe SARS-CoV-2 infection. In TCRdb, the 5' RACE reads were re-called with MiXCR into one record per CDR3 protein. The sample shows around 30,000 distinct CDR3 sequences, about 5% of them seen only once. This sequence was found in an adult who was a healthcare worker with PCR-confirmed SARS-CoV-2 infection or an uninfected control (not recorded which). Input material: whole blood.

Here the CDR3 reads CASRPGSRGTEAFF. Here the CDR3 DNA reads TGTGCCAGCAGGCCAGGGAGTAGGGGGACTGAAGCTTTCTTT. The J gene is TRBJ1-1, the V gene TRBV7-2, with D maybe TRBD1 (6 bases). This CDR3 has 14 residues. V lost 6 bases to trimming and J lost 5 bases, with 16 bases between them. The germline gives CDR1 SGHTA, CDR2 FQGNSA.